This TCR beta chain came from a study of blood T cells in healthy people across ages. PCR was performed a second time for about 7 to 11 cycles using a sample-barcoded 5' primer and a J-beta primer mix. Each cDNA molecule was tagged by a template-switch adaptor with 12 random nucleotides. TCRdb passed the 5' RACE reads through MiXCR, listing each CDR3 protein once. This sample has a few hundred thousand distinct CDR3 sequences, with about 52% found just once. Caucasian individuals from Russia who were healthy and aged 6 to 90 acted as donors. A note on this clonotype: The target antigen is unknown.

Regarding the study as a whole: Donor CMV infection status was unknown, possibly confounding age-related changes in expanded clonotypes. Whereas aged donors had fewer naive CD4+ cells, long-lived donors had more of them and higher diversity.

The clonotype was recovered from a man in his sixties in good health. Sequencing used blood.

The CDR3: CASTLGSYEQYF. CDR3 nucleotides: TGTGCCAGCACCCTGGGAAGCTACGAGCAGTACTTC. V usage is TRBV2 and J usage is TRBJ2-7; no clear D gene. V lost 7 bases and J lost 3, with 10 bases in between. Germline V CDR1 and CDR2: SNHLY, FYNNEI. The CDR3 is 12 amino acids. Combining the CDR3 with reference TRBV2 and TRBJ2-7 gives the whole variable domain EPEVTQTPSHQVTQMGQEVILRCVPISNHLYFYWYRQILGQKVEFLVSFYNNEISEKSEIFDDQFSVERPDGSNFTLKIRSTKLEDSAMYFCASTLGSYEQYFGPGTRLTVT.